The source of this TCR beta chain is a study of T cell responses to AZD1222 COVID-19 vaccine. Measured with immunoSEQ multiplex PCR; TCRdb has only the in-frame clones, and not every one. The sample shows 95,000 to 130,000 clones, roughly 88% of them seen only once. Turning to this clone: The sample has other DNA sequences that encode this CDR3 too.

Trimming left V 1 base short and J 0 bases short, with 7 bases between. Germline V gene data show CDR1 as LNHDA and CDR2 as SQIVND (reference sequence). The CDR3 totals 15 residues. The gene calls are TRBV19 and TRBJ1-5; D ambiguous. This clonotype originated in an adult in good health. The specimen was peripheral blood, collected on day 0 of MenACWY control vaccination. CDR3 coding DNA: TGTGCCAGTAGTATAGTGGGGTATAGCAATCAGCCCCAGCATTTT. This encodes CASSIVGYSNQPQHF.